A selection of T cell receptor beta chains follows, all from one sample in a study of T cells in Graves' hyperthyroidism and ophthalmopathy. TCRdb independently ran MiXCR on the multiplex PCR reads; one entry per CDR3 protein. Of 700,000 to 950,000 distinct CDR3 sequences listed, about a third are singletons. Input material: blood. Receptor source: a woman aged 40 to 49 with Graves' hyperthyroidism. The CDR3 runs from the conserved cysteine through the conserved F or W. Fields, in order: CDR3 length, V gene, J gene, CDR3 protein.

CDR3 length: 13; V gene: TRBV20-1; J gene: TRBJ2-5; CDR3 protein: CSADRSGQETQYF
CDR3 length: 15; V gene: TRBV13; J gene: TRBJ2-7; CDR3 protein: CASSLFAGLTYEQYF
CDR3 length: 15; V gene: TRBV7-6; J gene: TRBJ1-4; CDR3 protein: CASSLGPGLSEKLFF
CDR3 length: 14; V gene: TRBV10-3; J gene: TRBJ1-5; CDR3 protein: CAIRGAGLNQPQHF
CDR3 length: 14; V gene: TRBV2; J gene: TRBJ2-2; CDR3 protein: CASSGTGLAGELFF
CDR3 length: 11; V gene: TRBV2; J gene: TRBJ1-2; CDR3 protein: CASPGGRGYTF
CDR3 length: 15; V gene: TRBV5-1; J gene: TRBJ1-1; CDR3 protein: CASSARTGGDAEAFF
CDR3 length: 16; V gene: TRBV27; J gene: TRBJ2-2; CDR3 protein: CASSLIALESTGELFF
CDR3 length: 18; V gene: TRBV7-2; J gene: TRBJ1-1; CDR3 protein: CASSQAGQGARMGTEAFF
CDR3 length: 18; V gene: TRBV7-2; J gene: TRBJ2-7; CDR3 protein: CASSSPGLAGPGGPEQYF
CDR3 length: 14; V gene: TRBV14; J gene: TRBJ2-2; CDR3 protein: CATRAVGNTGELFF
CDR3 length: 15; V gene: TRBV20-1; J gene: TRBJ1-1; CDR3 protein: CSAADRGGSGTEAFF
CDR3 length: 15; V gene: TRBV10-3; J gene: TRBJ2-7; CDR3 protein: CAISERGAGPSEQYF
CDR3 length: 15; V gene: TRBV24-1; J gene: TRBJ2-2; CDR3 protein: CATSDPGTRDEELFF
CDR3 length: 13; V gene: TRBV6-6; J gene: TRBJ2-5; CDR3 protein: CASSRGLKETQYF
CDR3 length: 14; V gene: TRBV28; J gene: TRBJ1-2; CDR3 protein: CASIPGQGASGYTF
CDR3 length: 14; V gene: TRBV7-9; J gene: TRBJ2-2; CDR3 protein: CASSGSSNTGELFF
CDR3 length: 17; V gene: TRBV7-4; J gene: TRBJ2-7; CDR3 protein: CASSRAGTSGSSYEQYF
CDR3 length: 12; V gene: TRBV11-2; J gene: TRBJ2-5; CDR3 protein: CASSPGRGPPHF
CDR3 length: 14; V gene: TRBV20-1; J gene: TRBJ2-7; CDR3 protein: CSATTGQGSHEQYF
CDR3 length: 13; V gene: TRBV7-9; J gene: TRBJ1-5; CDR3 protein: CASRHGTGQPQHF
CDR3 length: 16; V gene: TRBV7-9; J gene: TRBJ2-2; CDR3 protein: CASSDSGGANTGELFF
CDR3 length: 16; V gene: TRBV11-2; J gene: TRBJ2-7; CDR3 protein: CASSLRTSGIYYEQYF
CDR3 length: 12; V gene: TRBV12-3/TRBV12-4; J gene: TRBJ1-3; CDR3 protein: CAGGEWGNTIYF
CDR3 length: 14; V gene: TRBV20-1; J gene: NA; CDR3 protein: CSASGRTYVAEQFF
CDR3 length: 16; V gene: TRBV24-1; J gene: TRBJ2-7; CDR3 protein: CASSPTSWGRSYEQYF
CDR3 length: 16; V gene: TRBV7-8; J gene: TRBJ1-5; CDR3 protein: CASSLLTGRDNQPQHF
CDR3 length: 15; V gene: TRBV11-2; J gene: TRBJ2-7; CDR3 protein: CASSYGPDRVYEQYF